A selection of T cell receptor beta chains follows, all from one sample in a study of blood T cells in healthy people across ages. TCRdb recomputed calls from the 5' RACE reads with MiXCR, one row per CDR3 protein. The sample comprises around 650,000 distinct CDR3 sequences, roughly 30% of which are singletons, and 15% rests with the top ten. Material for sequencing was blood. Receptors were obtained from a woman aged 80 or over in good health. CDR3s include the opening cysteine and the closing phenylalanine or tryptophan. The D gene is left open where the match is weak. A clone size is listed for some rows: how often the clone was seen (once, few, many), or a class if it is expanded.

>many|.|TRBJ2-1|TRBV20-1
TGCAGTGCTAGCAACGGGGGCCACAATGAGCAGTTCTTC
CSASNGGHNEQFF
>.|.|TRBJ2-2|TRBV7-3
TGTGCCAGCAGCTCTATATCAGGCTCCGGGGAGCTGTTTTTT
CASSSISGSGELFF
>few|TRBD2|TRBJ2-5|TRBV5-1
TGCGCCGGCAGCTTGGTCCCAGCGGGGGTCCAAGAGACCCAGTACTTC
CAGSLVPAGVQETQYF
>few|.|TRBJ1-5|TRBV4-2
TGTGCCAGCAGCCAAGATTGGAGACACCAAAGCAATCAGCCCCAGCATTTT
CASSQDWRHQSNQPQHF
>.|.|TRBJ1-1|TRBV28
TGTGCCAGCAGTTTGATTAAGGAGACTGAAGCTTTCTTT
CASSLIKETEAFF
>many|TRBD1|TRBJ1-1|TRBV7-2
TGTGCCAGCAGCCTAGACAGGGGGCGCACTGAAGCTTTCTTT
CASSLDRGRTEAFF
>many|.|TRBJ2-3|TRBV20-1
TGCAGTGCTGGGGGGGGGCCCCTCCGAGATACGCAGTATTTT
CSAGGGPLRDTQYF
>.|TRBD1|TRBJ2-2|TRBV2
TGTGCCAGCAACACACAGGGGGACACCGGGGAGCTGTTTTTT
CASNTQGDTGELFF
>many|.|TRBJ2-7|TRBV4-1
TGCGCCAGCAGCCCGCAGGTCTTAGCGGTGGACTACGAGCAGTACTTC
CASSPQVLAVDYEQYF
>.|.|TRBJ1-1|TRBV7-2
TGTGCCAGCAGCCACCTCCGGGACTTCGGGACTGAAGCTTTCTTT
CASSHLRDFGTEAFF
>.|.|TRBJ2-3|TRBV20-1
TGCAGTGCGACTCTTACCGGTCCAGATACGCAGTATTTT
CSATLTGPDTQYF
>many|.|TRBJ2-4|TRBV12-3/TRBV12-4
TGTGCCAGCAGTTTTCGAGTAGCCAAAAACATTCAGTACTTC
CASSFRVAKNIQYF
>once|.|TRBJ2-7|TRBV7-2
TGTGCCAGCAGCCCGGACGGATTTTACGAGCAGTACTTC
CASSPDGFYEQYF
>once|TRBD2|TRBJ2-3|TRBV12-3/TRBV12-4
TGTGCCAGCGCCCCGGCGGGGGGCACAGATACGCAGTATTTT
CASAPAGGTDTQYF
>many|.|TRBJ2-1|TRBV6-1
TGTGCCAGCAGTGAATGGGAGTCGTCGACGTACAATGAGCAGTTCTTC
CASSEWESSTYNEQFF
>many|.|TRBJ2-5|TRBV7-9
TGTGCCAGCAGCTCCGCGGACCTGCGGGAGACCCAGTACTTC
CASSSADLRETQYF
>.|.|TRBJ2-5|TRBV5-1
TGCGCCAGCAGCTTGGAGTCTCCGGCCGGGGACCAGTACTTC
CASSLESPAGDQYF
>many|.|TRBJ2-1|TRBV7-2
TGTGCCAGCAGCGCCAGAGGGGAGACCTACAATGAGCAGTTCTTC
CASSARGETYNEQFF
>.|.|TRBJ2-6|TRBV5-8
TGTGCCAGCGGCTTGGAACAGGGCCCCGGCTCTGGGGCCAACGTCCTGACTTTC
CASGLEQGPGSGANVLTF
>many|TRBD2|TRBJ2-1|TRBV30
TGTGCCTGGAGTGTGCCTAGCGGGGGGTACAATGAGCAGTTCTTC
CAWSVPSGGYNEQFF
>.|TRBD1|TRBJ2-7|TRBV12-3/TRBV12-4
TGTGCCAGCTCACAGGGGTTCCCCTCCGAGCAGTACTTC
CASSQGFPSEQYF
>.|.|TRBJ2-3|TRBV11-3
TGTGCCAGCAGCTCTCCAACCACAGATACGCAGTATTTT
CASSSPTTDTQYF
>many|.|TRBJ2-7|TRBV7-2
TGTGCCAGCAGCGTCACCCCCGGCGTCTACGAGCAGTACTTC
CASSVTPGVYEQYF
>few|TRBD2|TRBJ2-5|TRBV6-1
TGTGCCAGCGCCACCGGGGGGGGAGATCGAAGGGTGACGGCAGAGACCCAGTACTTC
CASATGGGDRRVTAETQYF
>many|.|TRBJ2-7|TRBV4-1
TGCGCCAGCAGCCAAGTAGACAGAACCTACGAGCAGTACTTC
CASSQVDRTYEQYF
>few|TRBD2|TRBJ2-7|TRBV20-1
TGCAGTGCTAGACTACGAGGTCCTAGCGGTGCCTACGAGCAGTACTTC
CSARLRGPSGAYEQYF
>.|.|TRBJ2-3|TRBV7-9
TGTGCCAGCAGCCCTGATTACACCCGGGGCACAGATACGCAGTATTTT
CASSPDYTRGTDTQYF
>.|TRBD1|TRBJ2-1|TRBV6-1
TGTGCCAGCAGTGAGTCCCGGGACAGGGGGTTCTTC
CASSESRDRGFF
>few|TRBD1|TRBJ2-7|TRBV20-1
TGCAGTGCTAGCTCCCAGGGGGTGGACTTCTCCTGCGAGCAGTACTTC
CSASSQGVDFSCEQYF
>few|.|TRBJ2-2|TRBV4-3
TGCGCCAGCAGCCAGGACCGGGGGAACACCGGGGAGCTGTTTTTT
CASSQDRGNTGELFF
>.|.|TRBJ1-3|TRBV4-3
TGCGCCAGCAGCCAAGAGTTCAACCGGGGAAACACCATATATTTT
CASSQEFNRGNTIYF
>.|TRBD1|TRBJ1-1|TRBV6-5
TGTGCCAGCAGTTCCCGGGACAGGGGGCAGGGCACTGAAGCTTTCTTT
CASSSRDRGQGTEAFF
>.|.|TRBJ2-7|TRBV20-1
TGCAGTGCTAGGAAGGAGGGGACCTACGAGCAGTACTTC
CSARKEGTYEQYF
>many|.|TRBJ2-3|TRBV6-2/TRBV6-3
TGTGCCAGCAGTTACGACTTCCTCACAGATACGCAGTATTTT
CASSYDFLTDTQYF
>.|TRBD1|TRBJ1-4|TRBV10-3
TGTGCCATCAGTGAGCCGAGAACAGGGGTTGAAAAACGGTTTTTT
CAISEPRTGVEKRFF
>many|TRBD1|TRBJ2-5|TRBV6-1
TGTGCCAGCAGTGCCCCGGTTAGGGGGCTATTTAGCAAGCAGTACTTC
CASSAPVRGLFSKQYF
>many|.|TRBJ2-7|TRBV9
TGTGCCAGCAGCGTAGCAGGGACAAGTTCCTACGAGCAGTACTTC
CASSVAGTSSYEQYF
>.|TRBD1|TRBJ1-5|TRBV2
TGTGCCAGCCAGGGACAGGGGGATCGGCCCCAGCATTTT
CASQGQGDRPQHF
>.|.|TRBJ2-1|TRBV15
TGTGCCACCAGCACTACGGGGGACGCCTCCTACAATGAGCAGTTCTTC
CATSTTGDASYNEQFF
>many|TRBD1|TRBJ2-1|TRBV4-1
TGCGCCAGCAGCCAACGAGGACAGGGCCGACAATATGAGCAGTTCTTC
CASSQRGQGRQYEQFF
>many|TRBD1|TRBJ2-1|TRBV19
TGTGCCAGTACTCGAAGACAGGGCAGGTCCTACAATGAGCAGTTCTTC
CASTRRQGRSYNEQFF
>.|TRBD1|TRBJ1-1|TRBV5-1
TGTGCCTGCAGCGTGACAGGGCGGAACACTGAAGCTTTCTTT
CACSVTGRNTEAFF